A selection of T cell receptor beta chains follows, all from one sample in a study of cytomegalovirus exposure and HLA in healthy donors. Generated by immunoSEQ multiplex PCR, the TCRdb table keeps only in-frame clones and is missing some. This sample yields a few hundred thousand clones, of which 75% are seen a single time; 1.8% belongs to the top ten. Input material: PBMCs. The receptor set was obtained from a woman under 40 in good health and CMV-seronegative. The CDR3 runs from the conserved cysteine through the conserved F or W. Fields, in order: clone size, V gene, D gene, J gene, CDR3 DNA, CDR3 protein. A D gene is named only where the DNA matches it firmly. The size of a clone is reported for some rows only, either as once, few or many, or as a class for expanded clones.

-	TRBV27	TRBD2	TRBJ2-7	TGTGCCAGCAGTTATTCTAGCGGGGGCCCCTACGAGCAGTACTTC	CASSYSSGGPYEQYF
-	TRBV14	-	TRBJ2-1	TGTGCCAGCAGCCCTTCGCGGGATGCTTATGAGCAGTTCTTC	CASSPSRDAYEQFF
-	TRBV19	TRBD1	TRBJ2-2	TGTGCCAGTAGGGACAGGGTTGGCCGGCTCCGGATAACCGGGGAGCTGTTTTTT	CASRDRVGRLRITGELFF
-	TRBV7-9	TRBD2	TRBJ2-3	TGTGCGATCGACCGGGCGGGGGGGCTCATAGATACGCAGTATTTT	CAIDRAGGLIDTQYF
-	TRBV7-9	-	TRBJ2-5	TGTGCCAGCAGCATGATTCCAATGGGAGGGGGACTAATGGGGGAGACCCAGTACTTC	CASSMIPMGGGLMGETQYF
few	TRBV7-8	-	TRBJ2-3	TGTGCCAGCAGCTTAGCGGAGGCCCCCCCAGATACGCAGTATTTT	CASSLAEAPPDTQYF
few	TRBV7-9	-	TRBJ1-2	TGTGCCAGCAGCTCCGACTTCAACTATGGCTACACCTTC	CASSSDFNYGYTF
once	TRBV9	-	TRBJ2-1	TGTGCCAGCAGCGTAGATACCTCGGGGAGCTCCTACAATGAGCAGTTCTTC	CASSVDTSGSSYNEQFF
-	TRBV6-5	-	TRBJ1-2	TGTGCCAGCACCTCAGGAAATGGCTACACCTTC	CASTSGNGYTF
-	TRBV15	TRBD1	TRBJ2-1	TGTGCCACCAGCAGGGGGACAGGGAACGAGCAGTTCTTC	CATSRGTGNEQFF
-	TRBV9	TRBD1	TRBJ1-1	TGTGCCAGCAGCGTAGGGACAGGGGTACACACTGAAGCTTTCTTT	CASSVGTGVHTEAFF
-	TRBV9	TRBD1	TRBJ2-7	TGTGCCAGCAGCGCCGGGGGACAGGCGCTCCACGAGCAGTACTTC	CASSAGGQALHEQYF
few	TRBV9	TRBD1	TRBJ2-7	TGTGCCAGCAGCGGACAGGGGGGAGGCTCCTACGAGCAGTACTTC	CASSGQGGGSYEQYF
few	TRBV18	-	TRBJ1-1	TGTGCCAGCCATCGGGGGAGCGGGGCTTTCTTT	CASHRGSGAFF
-	TRBV7-2	TRBD1	TRBJ2-6	TGTGACAGCAGCTTAATTTCGACAGGGGCTGGGGCCAACGTCCTGACTTTC	CDSSLISTGAGANVLTF
-	TRBV10-3	TRBD2	TRBJ2-1	TGTGCCATCAGGGGGGGGAATGAGCAGTTCTTC	CAIRGGNEQFF
-	TRBV6-1	TRBD1	TRBJ1-2	TGTGCCAGCAGATCACAGACAGGGGGTGGCTACACCTTC	CASRSQTGGGYTF
-	TRBV5-1	TRBD2	TRBJ2-7	TGCGCCAGCAGCCCGGGACTAGCGGGGGTCGCCTACGAGCAGTACTTC	CASSPGLAGVAYEQYF
-	TRBV6-6	-	TRBJ1-6	TGTGCCAGCAGTTACTCGACGGGTCTTCAGGGATCACCCCTCCACTTT	CASSYSTGLQGSPLHF
-	TRBV7-9	-	TRBJ1-1	TGTGCCAGCAGCTTTGGTTCGGACACTGAAGCTTTCTTT	CASSFGSDTEAFF
-	TRBV5-8	-	TRBJ2-2	TGTGCCAGCAGCTTCCTCACCGGGGAGCTGTTTTTT	CASSFLTGELFF
-	TRBV29-1	-	TRBJ1-1	TGCAGACCAGGTGGGAACACTGAAGCTTTCTTT	CRPGGNTEAFF
few	TRBV5-4	TRBD2	TRBJ2-1	TGTGCCAGCAGCCGCGCGGGACTAGGAGAGGGAGGTGAGCAGTTCTTC	CASSRAGLGEGGEQFF
-	TRBV6-6	-	TRBJ1-1	TGTGCCAGCAGTTACTCGAGGGGGTTGGGGGAAGCTTTCTTT	CASSYSRGLGEAFF
-	TRBV7-3	-	TRBJ1-6	TGTGCCAGCAGCGTAAATGCTCCGGGTACCGGTTCACCCCTCCACTTT	CASSVNAPGTGSPLHF
-	TRBV10-1	TRBD2	TRBJ2-3	TGCGCCAGCGCCGAAGGACTAGCGGGCACAGATACGCAGTATTTT	CASAEGLAGTDTQYF
-	TRBV27	TRBD1	TRBJ2-3	TGTGCCAGCAGTCCTGGGACAGTTAAGAGCACAGATACGCAGTATTTT	CASSPGTVKSTDTQYF
-	TRBV5-1	TRBD1	TRBJ2-7	TGCGCCAGCAGCTTGGGGGACAGGGGAACCTACGAGCAGTACTTC	CASSLGDRGTYEQYF
-	TRBV18	-	TRBJ2-3	TGTGCCAGCTCAATAGCGGAAACAGATACGCAGTATTTT	CASSIAETDTQYF
once	TRBV25-1	-	TRBJ2-3	TGTGCCAGCAGTGAACCACTAAGTAGCACAGATACGCAGTATTTT	CASSEPLSSTDTQYF
few	TRBV7-8	TRBD2	TRBJ2-5	TGTGCCAGCAGTTGGACTAGCGGGAGTCAAGAGACCCAGTACTTC	CASSWTSGSQETQYF
-	TRBV30	-	TRBJ1-2	TGTGCCTGGAGTGTTATGATTACGGCAGGCACTCTCTATGGCTACACCTTC	CAWSVMITAGTLYGYTF
-	TRBV5-6	-	TRBJ1-2	TGTGCCAGCAGCCCTAGCCTAGGAGGTTGGGCGGATGGCTACACCTTC	CASSPSLGGWADGYTF
-	TRBV2	-	TRBJ1-6	TGTGCCAGCCAGCAGGAAAGGGGTAATTCCCCCCTCCACTTT	CASQQERGNSPLHF
many	TRBV19	-	TRBJ2-7	TGTGCCAGTAGTTTTCGGGGGAAGGTGTACGAGCAGTACTTC	CASSFRGKVYEQYF
few	TRBV5-6	TRBD1	TRBJ2-7	TGTGCCAGCAGTTGGACAGGGAACGAGCAGTACTTC	CASSWTGNEQYF
-	TRBV7-9	-	TRBJ2-7	TGTGCCAGCAGCTTGCAGGGAATCTACGAGCAGTACTTC	CASSLQGIYEQYF
-	TRBV18	-	TRBJ1-1	TGTGCCAGCTCCCCAACAGACGCCGCTATGAACACTGAAGCTTTCTTT	CASSPTDAAMNTEAFF
-	TRBV7-9	-	TRBJ1-3	TGTGCCAGCACGCCCACGGGGTCTGGAAACACCATATATTTT	CASTPTGSGNTIYF
-	TRBV30	-	TRBJ2-6	TGTGCCTGGAGACTAACTGGGGCCAACGTCCTGACTTTC	CAWRLTGANVLTF
few	TRBV7-3	-	TRBJ1-1	TGTGCCAGCAGCTTAGGACAAAACACTGAAGCTTTCTTT	CASSLGQNTEAFF
-	TRBV2	-	TRBJ2-7	TGTGCCAGCACCCGAACGGGACATGCCTCCTACGAGCAGTACTTC	CASTRTGHASYEQYF
-	TRBV5-6	TRBD1	TRBJ2-7	TGTGCCAGCAGCTTTATTCGGACAGGGGTGGTCGAGCAGTACTTC	CASSFIRTGVVEQYF
-	TRBV6-5	-	TRBJ2-1	TGTGCCAGCAGTGAACTCACTGAATCCAATGAGCAGTTCTTC	CASSELTESNEQFF
-	TRBV4-1	-	TRBJ1-3	TGCGCCAGCAGCCAAGCTACAGGGTTTAGGTTCCCGTCTGGAAACACCATATATTTT	CASSQATGFRFPSGNTIYF
few	TRBV19	-	TRBJ1-3	TGTGCCAGTAGTAGCGGCAGCCTAAACTCTGGAAACACCATATATTTT	CASSSGSLNSGNTIYF
-	TRBV5-1	TRBD1	TRBJ1-1	TGCGCCAGCAGCTCAGGGGGTAGGAACACTGAAGCTTTCTTT	CASSSGGRNTEAFF